The rows below give T cell receptor beta chains drawn from one sample of a study of regulatory T cells in long-lasting Graves disease. TCRdb called the multiplex PCR reads again in MiXCR, with one record for every CDR3 protein. Of some 500,000 distinct CDR3 sequences in the sample, around an eighth were seen once. This sample was shared with a second study, whose subject was T cells in Graves' hyperthyroidism and ophthalmopathy.

The specimen comprised peripheral blood mononuclear cells (PBMCs), sampled at new diagnosis, from a patient treated with antithyroid drugs. The receptors were sampled from a man aged 25 to 40 with Graves disease. Both conserved end residues are part of each CDR3. D genes are given only for firm matches. Some rows have no size entry. The others give once, few or many, or a class for an expanded clone.

J	size	V	D	DNA	CDR3
TRBJ2-5	many	TRBV20-1	TRBD2	TGCAGTGCTCAGGGGCCTAGCGGGATGGGCGGCCAGTACTTC	CSAQGPSGMGGQYF
TRBJ2-7	NA	TRBV6-2/TRBV6-3	NA	TGTGCCAGCAGTCCCGGAGGTACGTCAGGGCACGAGCAGTACTTC	CASSPGGTSGHEQYF
TRBJ2-2	many	TRBV27	NA	TGTGCCAGCAGTGGGACTTACTACACCGGGGAGCTGTTTTTT	CASSGTYYTGELFF
TRBJ2-7	many	TRBV10-1	TRBD1	TGCGCCAGCAGTGAGTCAGTAACAGGGGGCTCGGACGAGCAGTACTTC	CASSESVTGGSDEQYF
TRBJ1-4	NA	TRBV29-1	NA	TGCAGCGTTTGGGGGGGAACAGGGCCAACTAATGAAAAACTGTTTTTT	CSVWGGTGPTNEKLFF
TRBJ1-5	many	TRBV2	TRBD1	TGTGCCAGCAGTGAAGAATGGGACAGGGGCAATCAGCCCCAGCATTTT	CASSEEWDRGNQPQHF
TRBJ2-4	NA	TRBV7-8	NA	TGTGCCAGCACCCCCTCGGGCAGGGTAGGGAACATTCAGTACTTC	CASTPSGRVGNIQYF
TRBJ2-2	few	TRBV6-5	TRBD1	TGTGCCAGCAGTTACTCAACAGGGGCCGGGGAGCTGTTTTTT	CASSYSTGAGELFF
TRBJ2-5	many	TRBV20-1	NA	TGCAGTGCTGTACTAGGGGGGCAAGAGACCCAGTACTTC	CSAVLGGQETQYF
TRBJ2-7	many	TRBV5-1	NA	TGCGCCAGCAGCTTTCTTTCTGGACCATCCTACGAGCAGTACTTC	CASSFLSGPSYEQYF
TRBJ2-7	few	TRBV18	NA	TGTGCCAGCTCACGAGTGTCGGGCAGCTCCTACGAGCAGTACTTC	CASSRVSGSSYEQYF
TRBJ2-7	few	TRBV15	TRBD2	TGTGCCACCAGCAGAGCCGGGACTAGGGACACCTACGAGCAGTACTTC	CATSRAGTRDTYEQYF
TRBJ2-5	many	TRBV29-1	TRBD2	TGCAGCGTTGAAGATAGCGGGGGAGAGACCCAGTACTTC	CSVEDSGGETQYF
TRBJ1-2	many	TRBV3-1	NA	TGTGCCAGCAGGGGGACGGGGGAAGGCTACACCTTC	CASRGTGEGYTF
TRBJ2-5	few	TRBV5-5	TRBD1	TGTGCCAGCAGCTTGGCGACAGGGTCGGAGACCCAGTACTTC	CASSLATGSETQYF
TRBJ1-2	many	TRBV27	NA	TGTGCCAGCAGTTCCGACAGGTCTAACTATGGCTACACCTTC	CASSSDRSNYGYTF
TRBJ1-4	NA	TRBV27	NA	TGTGCCAGCCGGAGGTTCGGGGGGGAAAAACTGTTTTTT	CASRRFGGEKLFF
TRBJ2-7	NA	TRBV18	NA	TGTGCCAGCTCACCGGAGACAGGCGGGTTAGGGGAGCAGTACTTC	CASSPETGGLGEQYF
TRBJ2-1	few	TRBV4-2	TRBD2	TGTGCCAGCAGCCAAGAGAGAGCGGGAGGGGACAATGAGCAGTTCTTC	CASSQERAGGDNEQFF
TRBJ2-1	NA	TRBV6-1	TRBD2	TGTGCCAGCAGTAACAGACTAGCGGGAGGGCCTCGCGATGAGCAGTTCTTC	CASSNRLAGGPRDEQFF
TRBJ1-1	many	TRBV20-1	NA	TGCAGTGCTTCGACAGGACGAGACACTGAAGCTTTCTTT	CSASTGRDTEAFF
TRBJ2-7	few	TRBV10-3	TRBD2	TGTGCCATCGCCGAGTCGGGCGGGAGTAGTAACGAGCAGTACTTC	CAIAESGGSSNEQYF
TRBJ2-7	few	TRBV6-2/TRBV6-3	NA	TGTGCCAGCAGTTCCGGAACGACAGGCCGAACGGTTGGGGAGCAGTACTTC	CASSSGTTGRTVGEQYF
TRBJ1-1	NA	TRBV27	TRBD1	TGTGCCAGCAGTGCGTACGTCAGGGGGCTCGCGTTCACTGAAGCTTTCTTT	CASSAYVRGLAFTEAFF
TRBJ2-1	few	TRBV7-3	NA	TGTGCCAGCAGCGGCGGTGGAGGGTACAACAATGAGCAGTTCTTC	CASSGGGGYNNEQFF
TRBJ2-5	many	TRBV20-1	NA	TGCAGTGCTCAACCCCCGCAGGAGACCCAGTACTTC	CSAQPPQETQYF
TRBJ2-5	few	TRBV18	NA	TGTGCCAGCTCACCATACCGGGACCAAGAGACCCAGTACTTC	CASSPYRDQETQYF
TRBJ2-1	many	TRBV5-6	NA	TGTGCCAGCAGCATAATTGATGAGCAGTTCTTC	CASSIIDEQFF
TRBJ2-3	NA	TRBV11-3	TRBD2	TGTGCCAGCAGCTTAGAAGGTTGGCTAGCGGGAGAGGGAGGCACAGATACGCAGTATTTT	CASSLEGWLAGEGGTDTQYF
TRBJ1-1	many	TRBV28	NA	TGTGCCAGCAGTCCACAGGGTTTTAACACTGAAGCTTTCTTT	CASSPQGFNTEAFF
TRBJ2-5	many	TRBV5-6	NA	TGTGCCAGCAGCAACCGGGACTTCCAAGAGACCCAGTACTTC	CASSNRDFQETQYF
TRBJ2-3	many	TRBV28	NA	TGTGCCAGCAGCCGATCGGATGTTCCAGATACGCAGTATTTT	CASSRSDVPDTQYF
TRBJ1-2	NA	TRBV2	NA	TGTGCCAGCAGTGAAGCGTCCGGCAGGGGCTATGGCTACACCTTC	CASSEASGRGYGYTF
TRBJ1-2	many	TRBV20-1	TRBD1	TGCAGTGCTTCCGGGACAGGGGTCGATGGCTACACCTTC	CSASGTGVDGYTF
TRBJ1-2	many	TRBV24-1	NA	TGTGCCACCAGTTCTCCGGGACAAGGGGGGCAGAGCTATGGCTACACCTTC	CATSSPGQGGQSYGYTF
TRBJ1-5	many	TRBV19	NA	TGTGCCAGTAGTTTCGGCTCTATAAGAAGCAATCAGCCCCAGCATTTT	CASSFGSIRSNQPQHF
TRBJ2-7	few	TRBV30	TRBD2	TGTGCCTGGAAGTTAGCGGGCCACTACGAGCAGTACTTC	CAWKLAGHYEQYF
TRBJ1-2	few	TRBV20-1	NA	TGCAGTGCTAAGAGAGGGAACTCTTGGGGTGGCTACACCTTC	CSAKRGNSWGGYTF
TRBJ2-1	many	TRBV7-2	TRBD1	TGTGCCAGCAGCAAGGGGGCCAATGAGCAGTTCTTC	CASSKGANEQFF
TRBJ1-2	few	TRBV28	NA	TGTGCCAGCAGCAATGCGGTGGGGTTGGGGGGCTACACCTTC	CASSNAVGLGGYTF
TRBJ1-4	NA	TRBV20-1	NA	TGCAGTGCCCCCGGCCAGGGGAATGAAAAACTGTTTTTT	CSAPGQGNEKLFF